This T cell receptor (beta chain) came from a study of beta chain features in type 1 diabetes. Sequencing targeted expressed TCRB transcripts, as all isolated RNA had been reverse transcribed. Clones were sequenced by immunoSEQ multiplex PCR, and TCRdb holds only the in-frame ones, with some missing. Of about 250,000 clones in the sample, less than 15% were seen once. From germline, CDR1 is SGHVS and CDR2 FNYEAQ. The J segment lost 2 bases and the V segment lost 5 bases, leaving 10 bases of the junction unmatched. CDR3 length: 17 residues. General observations from the study: Type 1 diabetes patients had TCRB CDR3s that were shorter (moderately but significantly so) in all four CD4+ subsets.

About this clone itself: No antigen is known for it.

The sequencing sample was made of naive CD4+ T cells from blood. The receptor was derived from a middle-aged woman in good health. This rearrangement joins TRBV7-6 to TRBJ2-2; 8 positions agree with TRBD2. DNA for the CDR3: TGTGCCAGCAGCCTATCAGCGGCGGGGGGAAACACCGGGGAGCTGTTTTTT. Encoded protein: CASSLSAAGGNTGELFF. Variable domain in full (rest from reference TRBV7-6 and TRBJ2-2): GAGVSQSPRYKVTKRGQDVALRCDPISGHVSLYWYRQALGQGPEFLTYFNYEAQQDKSGLPNDRFSAERPEGSISTLTIQRTEQRDSAMYRCASSLSAAGGNTGELFFGEGSRLTVL.